Listed below are T cell receptor beta chains from one sample, sequenced in a study of response to subunit inactivated influenza vaccine. TCRdb re-analysed the RT-PCR reads in MiXCR, keeping a single row per CDR3 protein. The profile covers a few hundred thousand distinct CDR3 sequences, with around 22% appearing a single time and 10% taken by the ten largest. The sequencing here drew on PBMCs from blood, taken approximately 20 months after vaccination. Receptors were obtained from a man aged 50 to 75 who received an inactivated influenza vaccine. CDR3s include the opening cysteine and the closing phenylalanine or tryptophan. A D gene is named only where the DNA matches it firmly. Not every row has a clone size; where given, it reads once, few, many or a size class.

cdr3_nt	cdr3_aa	v_call	d_call	clone_size	j_call
TGCGCCAGCAGCCAAGTACAGGGGAATTCACCCCTCCACTTT	CASSQVQGNSPLHF	TRBV4-3	TRBD1	many	TRBJ1-6
TGTGCCAGCAGCTTGGGGCGGGGTAGGGGTTCGGAGACCCAGTACTTC	CASSLGRGRGSETQYF	TRBV5-5	NA	NA	TRBJ2-5
TGTGCCAGCAGGTGGACTAGCGGGAGTTTTGTAATCTCGGATACGCAGTATTTT	CASRWTSGSFVISDTQYF	TRBV12-3/TRBV12-4	TRBD2	few	TRBJ2-3
TGTGCCAGCAGCTTAGTATCCGGGCCAAAAGGGAGTGAAAAACTGTTTTTT	CASSLVSGPKGSEKLFF	TRBV11-2	NA	NA	TRBJ1-4
TGTGCCACCAGCCCCCTAGGCAGGGGGCTTATTCAGCCCCAGCATTTT	CATSPLGRGLIQPQHF	TRBV15	TRBD1	few	TRBJ1-5
TGCGCCAGCAGCCAAGAACAAAGGGCCTCCTACGAGCAGTACTTC	CASSQEQRASYEQYF	TRBV4-3	NA	NA	TRBJ2-7
TGTGCCAGCAGCCTAACGCAGGGGACTGAAGCTTTCTTT	CASSLTQGTEAFF	TRBV7-9	NA	many	TRBJ1-1
TGTGCCACCAGCAGAGATAGGGCCTATAATTCACCCCTCCACTTT	CATSRDRAYNSPLHF	TRBV15	NA	few	TRBJ1-6
TGTGCCAGCACCATGGGAGGGTTTGGCACAGATACGCAGTATTTT	CASTMGGFGTDTQYF	TRBV12-3/TRBV12-4	TRBD2	NA	TRBJ2-3
TGTGCCAGCAGTCCCAGCGGGCCCGCCTACGAGCAGTACTTC	CASSPSGPAYEQYF	TRBV6-1	NA	few	TRBJ2-7
TGTGCCAGCAGTCCTGCCCGAGGGACGAAGGACACTGAAGCTTTCTTT	CASSPARGTKDTEAFF	TRBV7-2	NA	NA	TRBJ1-1
TGTGCCAGCAGTCCTCACGGGACGTCATACAATGAGCAGTTCTTC	CASSPHGTSYNEQFF	TRBV2	NA	few	TRBJ2-1
TGTGCCAGCATTCTACGGACAGTCCGGGGCTCCTACGAGCAGTACTTC	CASILRTVRGSYEQYF	TRBV6-1	NA	NA	TRBJ2-7
TGTGCCAGCAGCCTCCAGGGGGTGCCCTTCTATGGCTACACCTTC	CASSLQGVPFYGYTF	TRBV4-2	TRBD1	many	TRBJ1-2
TGTGCCAGTAGTATTAGCGGAAACCAAGAGACCCAGTACTTC	CASSISGNQETQYF	TRBV19	NA	NA	TRBJ2-5
TGTGCCAGCAGCCCCAGCGGGAGTGAAGAGACCCAGTACTTC	CASSPSGSEETQYF	TRBV12-3/TRBV12-4	TRBD2	NA	TRBJ2-5
TGTGCCAGCAGCAAAACTAGCGGGATTACCTACGAGCAGTACTTC	CASSKTSGITYEQYF	TRBV4-2	TRBD2	NA	TRBJ2-7
TGCAGCGTTATCTGGAGGACTAGGTCGTCCGAGCAGTACTTC	CSVIWRTRSSEQYF	TRBV29-1	TRBD2	few	TRBJ2-7
TGTGCCAGCAGCTTTAGGACAGCAAATGAAAAACTGTTTTTT	CASSFRTANEKLFF	TRBV7-9	NA	few	TRBJ1-4
TGCGCCAGCAGCTTGGGAGCGGGGGTTATGGGCAATGAGCAGTTCTTC	CASSLGAGVMGNEQFF	TRBV5-1	TRBD2	NA	TRBJ2-1
TGTGCCAGCAGCCCGACAGGGTACCGAGAGACCCAGTACTTC	CASSPTGYRETQYF	TRBV7-9	TRBD1	NA	TRBJ2-5
TGTGCCAGCAGCCAAGATGGGCTAGCGGGGAGCGAGCAGTTCTTC	CASSQDGLAGSEQFF	TRBV4-2	TRBD2	NA	TRBJ2-1
TGTGCCAGCAGCAAATTGTCCGGGGCCAACGTCCTGACTTTC	CASSKLSGANVLTF	TRBV6-1	NA	NA	TRBJ2-6
TGCAGTGCGAACCCCGGAGCGGGGGGTTTCCAAGAGACCCAGTACTTC	CSANPGAGGFQETQYF	TRBV20-1	TRBD2	few	TRBJ2-5
TGTGCCAGCTGGGACAGAGTCTATGGCTACACCTTC	CASWDRVYGYTF	TRBV28	TRBD1	few	TRBJ1-2
TGTGCCAGCAGTTTACGTACCTCTGGGGCCAACGTCCTGACTTTC	CASSLRTSGANVLTF	TRBV12-3/TRBV12-4	NA	NA	TRBJ2-6
TGCAGCGTTGTACAGGGGAAGGTCTATGGCTACACCTTC	CSVVQGKVYGYTF	TRBV29-1	TRBD1	many	TRBJ1-2
TGTGCCAGCAGGACAGGGTACACTGAAGCTTTCTTT	CASRTGYTEAFF	TRBV7-8	TRBD1	NA	TRBJ1-1
TGTGCCAGCAGTTACTCGTTTAAAGAAAAACTGTTTTTT	CASSYSFKEKLFF	TRBV6-6	NA	NA	TRBJ1-4
TGTGCCAGCAGCCAGGACAGGGGGCGAGATGGCTACACCTTC	CASSQDRGRDGYTF	TRBV7-8	TRBD1	NA	TRBJ1-2
TGCAGTGCTTACGGTCACAATCAGCCCCAGCATTTT	CSAYGHNQPQHF	TRBV20-1	NA	NA	TRBJ1-5
TGCAGCGTCCAGGGGGTTGGAGAGACCCAGTACTTC	CSVQGVGETQYF	TRBV29-1	TRBD1	NA	TRBJ2-5
TGTGCCAGCAGCCCTGGGACAGGCAATCTTTATGGCTACACCTTC	CASSPGTGNLYGYTF	TRBV28	TRBD1	NA	TRBJ1-2
TGTGCCAGCAGTTTAGCGAGCGGGGCGGACACCATATATTTT	CASSLASGADTIYF	TRBV12-3/TRBV12-4	NA	NA	TRBJ1-3
TGTGCCAGCAGCTTACGACAGGGGGAGGGTGGAAACACCATATATTTT	CASSLRQGEGGNTIYF	TRBV7-2	TRBD1	NA	TRBJ1-3
TGTGCCAGCAGCTTAATTGCCACTGAAGCTTTCTTT	CASSLIATEAFF	TRBV7-2	NA	few	TRBJ1-1
TGTGCCAGCAGTCGGTCGACGGAGTCTGGGACCCAGTACTTC	CASSRSTESGTQYF	TRBV12-3/TRBV12-4	NA	NA	TRBJ2-5
TGTGCCAGCAGCCTTCTTGGAGGCACAGATACGCAGTATTTT	CASSLLGGTDTQYF	TRBV7-2	NA	few	TRBJ2-3
TGCACCGCGTTGGTTGGGGCGGGGAGCAATCAGCCCCAGCATTTT	CTALVGAGSNQPQHF	TRBV20-1	NA	many	TRBJ1-5
TGCGCCAGCAGCTTGTCGGCGAACTACTATGGCTACACCTTC	CASSLSANYYGYTF	TRBV5-1	NA	NA	TRBJ1-2
TGTGCCAGCAGTTACTCCCCAGGGAATGGTTACGAGCAGTACTTC	CASSYSPGNGYEQYF	TRBV6-2/TRBV6-3	NA	NA	TRBJ2-7
TGTGCCAGCAGCTTCAGTAGCAATGAGCAGTTCTTC	CASSFSSNEQFF	TRBV7-9	NA	few	TRBJ2-1
TGTGCCATCAGAGGGGACAGCAAGAACACTGAAGCTTTCTTT	CAIRGDSKNTEAFF	TRBV10-3	TRBD1	NA	TRBJ1-1
TGTGCCAGCAGCCAAGATGCGGGGACGCCGAACCGCTATGGCTACACCTTC	CASSQDAGTPNRYGYTF	TRBV4-2	NA	few	TRBJ1-2
TGCAGTGCTAGCCCTGGGGCCTATGGGGAGACCCAGTACTTC	CSASPGAYGETQYF	TRBV20-1	NA	NA	TRBJ2-5
TGTGCCAGCAGGAAAAACAATGAGCAGTTCTTC	CASRKNNEQFF	TRBV27	NA	few	TRBJ2-1
TGCGCCAGCGGCGGAAGGGGGATGATGAACACTGAAGCTTTCTTT	CASGGRGMMNTEAFF	TRBV5-1	NA	NA	TRBJ1-1
TGTGCCAGCAGCGTCGTCAGGGACTACGAGCAGTACTTC	CASSVVRDYEQYF	TRBV27	NA	NA	TRBJ2-7
TGCGCCAGCAGCCAACCAAGGGTGAAACTAGCCTTAGATACGCAGTATTTT	CASSQPRVKLALDTQYF	TRBV4-1	NA	NA	TRBJ2-3
TGCGCCAGCAGTGAGTCGTTGAATGGCTACACCTTC	CASSESLNGYTF	TRBV10-1	NA	few	TRBJ1-2